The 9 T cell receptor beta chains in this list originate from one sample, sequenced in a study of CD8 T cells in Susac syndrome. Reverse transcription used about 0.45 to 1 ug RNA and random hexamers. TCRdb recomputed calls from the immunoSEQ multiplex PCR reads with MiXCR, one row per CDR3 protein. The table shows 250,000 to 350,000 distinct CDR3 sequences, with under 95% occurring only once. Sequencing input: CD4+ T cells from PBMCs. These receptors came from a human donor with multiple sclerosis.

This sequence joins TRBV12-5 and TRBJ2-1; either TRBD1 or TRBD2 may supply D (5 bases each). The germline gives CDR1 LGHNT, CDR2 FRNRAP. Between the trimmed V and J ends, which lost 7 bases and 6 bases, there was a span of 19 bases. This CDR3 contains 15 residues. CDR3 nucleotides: TGTGCTAGTGCTCCGGGACCCCTCTTCGGCAATGAGCAGTTCTTC. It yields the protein CASAPGPLFGNEQFF.

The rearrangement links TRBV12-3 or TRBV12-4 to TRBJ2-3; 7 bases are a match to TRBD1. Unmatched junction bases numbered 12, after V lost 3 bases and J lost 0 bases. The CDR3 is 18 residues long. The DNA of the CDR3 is TGTGCCAGCAGTTTCCGCTACGGGACAGCAGCTAGCACAGATACGCAGTATTTT. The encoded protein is CASSFRYGTAASTDTQYF.

The CDR3 nucleotides read TGTGCCAGCAGCCAAGTGGTAAGCGAGCAGTACTTC. Translated: CASSQVVSEQYF. V usage is TRBV3-1 and J usage is TRBJ2-7; no clear D. The germline V and J ends were trimmed by 1 base and 6 bases, with 7 bases remaining between them. This CDR3 is built from 12 residues. Per the germline V gene, CDR1 is LGHDT and CDR2 is YNNKEL (reference sequence).

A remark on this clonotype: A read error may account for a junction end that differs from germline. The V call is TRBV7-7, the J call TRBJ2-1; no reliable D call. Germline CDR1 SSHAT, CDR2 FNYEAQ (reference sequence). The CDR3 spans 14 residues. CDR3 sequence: CASSLGSPNNEQFF. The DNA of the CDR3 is TGTGCTAGCAGCTTAGGCTCCCCGAACAATGAGCAGTTCTTC.

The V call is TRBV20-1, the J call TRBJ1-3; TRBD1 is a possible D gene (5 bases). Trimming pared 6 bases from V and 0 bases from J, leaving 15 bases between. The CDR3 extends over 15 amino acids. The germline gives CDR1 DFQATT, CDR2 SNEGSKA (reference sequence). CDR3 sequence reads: CSAAVGPTSGNTIYF. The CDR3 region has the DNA TGCAGTGCCGCGGTGGGGCCGACCTCTGGAAACACCATATATTTT.

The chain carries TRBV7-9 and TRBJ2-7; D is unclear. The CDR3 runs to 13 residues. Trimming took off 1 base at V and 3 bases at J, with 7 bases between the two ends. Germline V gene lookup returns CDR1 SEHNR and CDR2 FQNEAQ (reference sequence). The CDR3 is CASSLDRIYEQYF. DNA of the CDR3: TGTGCCAGCAGCTTAGACAGAATCTACGAGCAGTACTTC.

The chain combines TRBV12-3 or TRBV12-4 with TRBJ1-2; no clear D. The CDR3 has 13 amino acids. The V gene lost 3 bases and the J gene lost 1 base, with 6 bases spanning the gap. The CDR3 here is CASSLKGNYGYTF. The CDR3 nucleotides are TGTGCCAGCAGTTTGAAGGGTAACTATGGCTACACCTTC.

CDR3 sequence: CSARDLQREGTGELFF. The CDR3 DNA sequence: TGCAGTGCTAGAGATCTACAGCGGGAAGGGACCGGGGAGCTGTTTTTT. The chain has TRBV20-1 and TRBJ2-2; TRBD2 matches at 7 bases. The V gene end was trimmed by 0 bases and the J gene end by 5 bases; junction bases not matched to a gene: 9. Germline V CDR1 and CDR2: DFQATT, SNEGSKA (reference sequence). The CDR3 has 16 amino acids.

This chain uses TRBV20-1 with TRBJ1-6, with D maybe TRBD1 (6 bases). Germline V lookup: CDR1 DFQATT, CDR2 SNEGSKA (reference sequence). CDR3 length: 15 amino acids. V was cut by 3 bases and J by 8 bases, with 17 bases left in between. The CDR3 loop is CSASVGGHGDSPLHF. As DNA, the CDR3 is TGCAGTGCTAGTGTCGGGGGGCACGGGGATTCACCCCTCCACTTT.